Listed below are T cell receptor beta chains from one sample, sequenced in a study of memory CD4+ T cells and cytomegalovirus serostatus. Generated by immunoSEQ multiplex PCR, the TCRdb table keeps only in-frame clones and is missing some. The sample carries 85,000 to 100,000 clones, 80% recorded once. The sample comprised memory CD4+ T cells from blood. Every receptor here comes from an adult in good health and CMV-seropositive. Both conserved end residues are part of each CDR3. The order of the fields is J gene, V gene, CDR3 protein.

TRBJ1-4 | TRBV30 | CATNPGQLNEKLFF
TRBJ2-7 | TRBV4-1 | CASSQDFQERNYEQYF
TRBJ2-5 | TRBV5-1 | CASSLGGLETQYF
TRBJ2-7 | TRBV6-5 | CASSFKPRVDYEQYF
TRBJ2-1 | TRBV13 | CASSPRADLFDEQFF
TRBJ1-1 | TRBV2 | CASRESPEAFF
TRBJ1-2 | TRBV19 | CASTTGHYGYTF
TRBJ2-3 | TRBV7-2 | CASSLAAAGGGEDTQYF
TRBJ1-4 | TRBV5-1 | CASSRDRAFDEKLFF
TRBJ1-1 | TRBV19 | CASLFTATWNTEAFF
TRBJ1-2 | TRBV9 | CASSVGAGPNYGYTF
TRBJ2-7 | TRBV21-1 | CASSPRTGRTGEQYF
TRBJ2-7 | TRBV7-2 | CASSPAGGPITYEQYF
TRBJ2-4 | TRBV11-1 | CASTPRVQGLAKNIQYF
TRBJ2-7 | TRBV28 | CASSRTGYEQYF
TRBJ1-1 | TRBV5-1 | CASSSGGGEDTEAFF
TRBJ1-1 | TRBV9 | CASSVGMNTEAFF
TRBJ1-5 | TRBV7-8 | CASSSRQGPQHF
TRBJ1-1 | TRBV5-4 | CASSPGRGARTEAFF
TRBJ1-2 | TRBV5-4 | CASSLKIGDYGYTF
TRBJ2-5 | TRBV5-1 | CASTSGSMETQYF
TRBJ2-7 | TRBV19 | CASSGKEISYEQYF
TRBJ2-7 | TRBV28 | CASSLAGSGEQYF
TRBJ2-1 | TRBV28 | CASTAGNEQFF
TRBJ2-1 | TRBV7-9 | CASSSQGVDEQFF
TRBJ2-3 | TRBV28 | CASSGGSGDTQYF
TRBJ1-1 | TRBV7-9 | CASSARGRGDHTEAFF
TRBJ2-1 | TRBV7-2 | CASSQGTAYNEQFF
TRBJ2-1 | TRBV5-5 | CASSGGRGNAEQFF
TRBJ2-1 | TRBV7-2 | CASSTIGTAGQFF
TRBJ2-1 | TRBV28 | CASGRGAYNEQFF
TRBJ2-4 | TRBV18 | CASSPAGDIQYF
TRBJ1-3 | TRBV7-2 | CASSSTGTQTGTYGNTIYF
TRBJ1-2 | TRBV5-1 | CASSLSALGFGYTF
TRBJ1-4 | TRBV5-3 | CARNGLSHEKLFF
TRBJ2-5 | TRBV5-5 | CASSLGGEGQETQYF
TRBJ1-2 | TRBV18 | CASSPFEGASNLGGYTF
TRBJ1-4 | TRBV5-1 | CASSSAVGGNEKLFF
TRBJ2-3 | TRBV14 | CASSTRTSGTDTQYF
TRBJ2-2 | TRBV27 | CASSLVSRRTGELFF
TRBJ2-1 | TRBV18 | CASSPPGTSMNEQFF
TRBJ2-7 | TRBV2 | CASSVRQGPSYEQYF
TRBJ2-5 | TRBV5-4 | CASSSGTVSLSQETQYF
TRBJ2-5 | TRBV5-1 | CASSLQGGEETQYF
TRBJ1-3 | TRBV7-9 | CASSPDRFSGNTIYF
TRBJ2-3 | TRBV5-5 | CASSRTSGSDTQYF
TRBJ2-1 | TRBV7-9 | CASTFYGGDEQFF
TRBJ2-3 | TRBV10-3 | CAISRTALSSTDTQYF
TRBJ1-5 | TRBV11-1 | CASSSDRNQPQHF
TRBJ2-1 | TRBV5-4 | CASSLAGPYNEQFF
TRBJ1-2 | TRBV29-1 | CSVEWGGYGYTF
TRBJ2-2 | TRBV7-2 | CASTIGGVNTGELFF
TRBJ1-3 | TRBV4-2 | CASSPPGERGNTIYF